The 5 T cell receptor beta chains given below trace back to one sample, sequenced in a study of blood T cell repertoires in COVID-19. Some clones are missing from TCRdb's copy, which holds only in-frame ones; the method was immunoSEQ multiplex PCR. The table lists approximately 40,000 clones, 75% to 90% of them singletons, with under 8% in the top ten. The specimen sequenced was peripheral blood. These TCRs come from a human donor in a cohort sampled during active COVID-19.

This chain links TRBV7-9 with TRBJ2-1; TRBD2 matches at 14 bases. CDR1 and CDR2 (germline): SEHNR, FQNEAQ (reference sequence). The CDR3 is 16 residues long. After removal of 5 bases from V and 5 bases from J, the junction contained 5 bases not matched to a gene. The chain's CDR3 is CASSPMGLAGDNEQFF. CDR3 DNA sequence: TGTGCCAGCAGCCCAATGGGACTAGCGGGAGACAATGAGCAGTTCTTC. Full variable domain (missing parts from reference TRBV7-9 and TRBJ2-1): DTGVSQNPRHKITKRGQNVTFRCDPISEHNRLYWYRQTLGQGPEFLTYFQNEAQLEKSRLLSDRFSAERPKGSFSTLEIQRTEQGDSAMYLCASSPMGLAGDNEQFFGPGTRLTVL.

This clone is a singleton in its sample. The chain recombines TRBV25-1 with TRBJ2-7; 7 bases agree with TRBD1. The ends lost 1 base at V and 2 bases at J; junction bases unmatched: 5. Germline CDR1 is MGHDK and CDR2 is SYGVNS. There are 15 residues in the CDR3. The CDR3 nucleotides are TGTGCCAGCAGTGAATCGGAGACAGGGACCTACGAGCAGTACTTC. The encoded protein is CASSESETGTYEQYF.

The chain recombines TRBV10-2 with TRBJ2-1, with TRBD2 matching 11 bases. This CDR3 is 17 amino acids long. V shed 2 bases and J 0 bases; nucleotides not matched to a gene: 3. Germline V gene sequence: CDR1 WSHSY, CDR2 SAAADI. The CDR3 sequence is CASSEPTSGSSYNEQFF. CDR3 DNA: TGCGCCAGCAGTGAGCCCACTAGCGGGAGCTCCTACAATGAGCAGTTCTTC.

The rearrangement joins TRBV5-1 to TRBJ1-1; D is undetermined. Trimming shortened V by 0 bases and J by 1 base, and 10 bases separated the two germline ends. Germline V gives CDR1 SGHRS, CDR2 YFSETQ. There are 15 residues in the CDR3. The CDR3 DNA reads as TGCGCCAGCAGCTTGGCCCCACAGACGAACACTGAAGCTTTCTTT. Protein sequence: CASSLAPQTNTEAFF.

The V and J genes are TRBV4-2 and TRBJ1-4, with 8 positions matching TRBD1. The trim removed 4 bases at V and 7 bases at J, leaving 14 bases unmatched. This CDR3 spans 17 amino acids. CDR1 and CDR2 from the germline V gene are LGHNA and YNFKEQ. CDR3 protein: CASSPRTGKVSSEKLFF. The CDR3 region has the DNA TGTGCCAGCAGCCCTCGGACAGGGAAGGTATCAAGTGAAAAACTGTTTTTT.